Each of the 26 T cell receptor beta chains below was sequenced from the same sample in a study of glioma-infiltrating T cells after dendritic cell vaccination. The time point was: after dendritic cell vaccination, including at tumor progression/relapse. Profiling relied on immunoSEQ multiplex PCR, and the TCRdb table lists in-frame clones only, not all of them. The sample shows over 90,000 clones, about 85% of them seen only once. The sample here was blood, taken after dendritic cell vaccination. All receptors come from a human donor with glioblastoma.

The chain has TRBV4-1 and TRBJ2-7; the D gene is possibly TRBD1 (6 bases). With 4 bases removed from V and 4 bases from J, the gap between germline ends came to 23 bases. The CDR3 runs 17 residues. From germline, CDR1 is MGHRA and CDR2 YSYEKL. The CDR3 here is CASSLNPSARGVYEQYF. The CDR3 coding sequence is TGCGCCAGCAGCCTGAACCCCTCGGCCAGGGGAGTATACGAGCAGTACTTC.

The gene calls are TRBV19 and TRBJ1-4, with D unclear. Germline-derived CDR1 and CDR2 are LNHDA and SQIVND (reference sequence). There are 13 residues in the CDR3. V lost 6 bases to trimming and J lost 7 bases, with 12 bases between them. CDR3 residues: CASSGVLGEKLFF. The CDR3 DNA follows: TGTGCCAGTAGCGGGGTTTTGGGTGAAAAACTGTTTTTT.

V gene TRBV5-1 combines with J gene TRBJ2-1, with TRBD1 matching 9 bases. Germline CDR1 is SGHRS and CDR2 is YFSETQ. The V and J ends lost 3 bases and 3 bases, in that order; junction bases with no gene match: 4. The CDR3 extends over 15 amino acids. In DNA, the CDR3 is TGCGCCAGCAGCTCCCCGGGACAGGGCTACAATGAGCAGTTCTTC. This translates into CASSSPGQGYNEQFF.

V and J are TRBV6-5 and TRBJ2-5; D is ambiguous. The J call may be incorrect, as the DNA end agrees better with TRBJ2-7. Germline CDR1 reads MNHEY; CDR2 reads SVGAGI. The CDR3 loop spans 14 amino acids. CDR3 DNA sequence: TGTGCCAGCAGTTACTCCCAAGCCTCCTACGAGCAGTACTTC. Protein sequence: CASSYSQASYEQYF.

The chain employs TRBV5-6 and TRBJ1-2, with D unresolved. The CDR3 loop spans 15 amino acids. The germline CDR1 and CDR2 sequences are SGHDT and YYEEEE. V dropped 2 bases and J dropped 4 bases, with 15 bases sitting between them. The CDR3: CASSFDPGMIYGYTF. In nucleotides, the CDR3 is TGTGCCAGCAGCTTTGACCCGGGGATGATCTATGGCTACACCTTC.

This clone was picked up a small number of times. The chain carries TRBV6-5 and TRBJ2-5; D is possibly TRBD2 (7 bases). CDR1 is MNHEY, CDR2 SVGAGI, per germline. V lost 5 bases and J lost 3, with 16 bases in between. This CDR3 comprises 15 residues. Here the CDR3 DNA reads TGTGCCAGCAGTCCCGAGGGGGGGCGGGAAGAGACCCAGTACTTC. Translating it yields CASSPEGGREETQYF.

The chain links TRBV19 to TRBJ1-1, with a tentative D call TRBD1 (5 bases). Germline V gene data show CDR1 as LNHDA and CDR2 as SQIVND (reference sequence). This CDR3 contains 16 residues. The V end lost 6 bases, the J end lost 1 base, and 18 bases lay between the germline ends. The CDR3 nucleotides are TGTGCCAGTAGCCGTCGGGTCAGCGGGGGGAACACTGAAGCTTTCTTT. It encodes CASSRRVSGGNTEAFF.

This chain uses TRBV6-1 with TRBJ2-7; D unresolved. The CDR3 spans 14 residues. Germline V gene data show CDR1 as MNHNS and CDR2 as SASEGT. Trimming took off 1 base at V and 1 base at J, with 8 bases between the two ends. The CDR3: CASSEEARSYEQYF. The CDR3 region has the DNA TGTGCCAGCAGTGAAGAGGCCAGGTCCTACGAGCAGTACTTC.

This clone turned up a few times. This chain uses TRBV28 with TRBJ2-5, with TRBD2 matching 10 bases. Germline values: CDR1 MDHEN, CDR2 SYDVKM. Trimming at V came to 5 bases and at J to 5 bases, leaving 8 bases not matched to a gene. CDR3 length equals 15 residues. The CDR3 sequence is CASSDSSGSWETQYF. CDR3 in DNA: TGTGCCAGCAGTGATTCTAGCGGGAGTTGGGAGACCCAGTACTTC. Looking up the rest from reference TRBV28 and TRBJ2-5 gives the full variable domain: DVKVTQSSRYLVKRTGEKVFLECVQDMDHENMFWYRQDPGLGLRLIYFSYDVKMKEKGDIPEGYSVSREKKERFSLILESASTNQTSMYLCASSDSSGSWETQYFGPGTRLLVL.

J is TRBJ1-1 and V is TRBV6-5, with a tentative D call TRBD1 (6 bases). The CDR3 totals 13 residues. The germline V and J ends were trimmed by 2 bases and 6 bases, with 10 bases remaining between them. Germline loops: CDR1 MNHEY, CDR2 SVGAGI. CDR3 in amino acids: CASSYPGTPEAFF. CDR3 DNA sequence: TGTGCCAGCAGTTACCCCGGGACACCTGAAGCTTTCTTT.

The V and J genes are TRBV5-1 and TRBJ1-4, with 11 bases fitting TRBD1. CDR1 and CDR2 (germline): SGHRS, YFSETQ. The CDR3 has 15 residues. V dropped 6 bases and J dropped 8; count of bases not matched to a gene: 9. The CDR3 nucleotides read TGCGCCAGCAAAACCGGGACAGGGGGTTTCGAAAAACTGTTTTTT. Residues: CASKTGTGGFEKLFF.

This chain links TRBV28 with TRBJ2-7; 7 bases map to TRBD1. With V trimmed by 10 bases and J by 5 bases, 17 bases remained unmatched. The CDR3 consists of 15 residues. Germline V gene sequence: CDR1 MDHEN, CDR2 SYDVKM. The CDR3 loop is CATLGPPGQPHEQYF. The CDR3 nucleotides are TGTGCCACTTTGGGGCCCCCGGGACAGCCCCACGAGCAGTACTTC.

The J gene is TRBJ1-2, the V gene TRBV28; 8 bases map to TRBD1. V was pared by 3 bases and J by 0 bases, with 3 bases of the junction left unmatched. CDR1 is MDHEN, CDR2 SYDVKM, per germline. The CDR3 runs to 15 residues. The CDR3 DNA sequence: TGTGCCAGCAGTTTCCCACAGGGGGCTAACTATGGCTACACCTTC. It specifies CASSFPQGANYGYTF.

The chain uses TRBV5-1 and TRBJ1-1; the D is unclear. CDR3 length: 13 residues. Deletions cut 3 bases from V and 1 base from J, with 7 bases between. Germline CDR1 reads SGHRS; CDR2 reads YFSETQ. The DNA for the CDR3 is TGCGCCAGCAGCTCCGACACGAACACTGAAGCTTTCTTT. Residues: CASSSDTNTEAFF.

CDR3 sequence (DNA): TGTGCCAGCGGACAACCTCGATATGGCTACACCTTC. It is translated as CASGQPRYGYTF. This chain uses TRBV6-1 with TRBJ1-2, with D perhaps TRBD1 (5 bases). Trimming shortened V by 8 bases and J by 5 bases, and 12 bases separated the two germline ends. The CDR3 runs 12 residues. The germline V gene has CDR1 MNHNS and CDR2 SASEGT.

V is TRBV5-5 and J is TRBJ1-1, with 7 bases that match TRBD1. The CDR3 totals 17 residues. The germline V gene encodes CDR1 SGHKS and CDR2 YYEKEE (reference sequence). Trimming cost V 0 bases and J 1 base; bases outside gene matches: 9. Here the CDR3 DNA reads TGTGCCAGCAGCTTGGGGGCCAGGGGGTTGCCGAACACTGAAGCTTTCTTT. Amino acid sequence: CASSLGARGLPNTEAFF.

The chain joins TRBV18 to TRBJ1-2; TRBD1 aligns across 7 bases. The ends lost 2 bases at V and 1 base at J; junction bases unmatched: 4. The CDR3 runs 15 residues. The germline CDR1 and CDR2 sequences are KGHSH and LQKENI. The CDR3 spells CASSPGTASNYGYTF. The DNA for the CDR3 is TGTGCCAGCTCACCAGGGACAGCCAGTAACTATGGCTACACCTTC.

The chain combines TRBV7-9 with TRBJ1-1; D is perhaps TRBD1 (6 bases). Trimming stripped 1 base from V and 0 bases from J, with 15 bases between. CDR1 SEHNR and CDR2 FQNEAQ come from the germline V gene (reference sequence). The CDR3 is 17 amino acids. CDR3 residues: CASSLGSGAFMNTEAFF. The DNA of the CDR3 is TGTGCCAGCAGCTTAGGGTCAGGGGCCTTCATGAACACTGAAGCTTTCTTT.

The rearrangement links TRBV6-6 to TRBJ1-5; tentatively, D is TRBD1 (6 bases). The CDR3 loop spans 16 amino acids. The germline CDR1 and CDR2 sequences are MNHNY and SVGAGI (reference sequence). Trimming stripped 4 bases from V and 3 bases from J, with 16 bases between. The CDR3 bases are TGTGCCAGCAGTTCCTCCGGACAGATAAACAATCAGCCCCAGCATTTT. This sequence encodes CASSSSGQINNQPQHF.

This chain uses TRBV6-5 with TRBJ2-7; TRBD1 might be the D (6 bases). Germline lookup yields CDR1 MNHEY and CDR2 SVGAGI. V was trimmed by 5 bases and J by 0 bases, leaving 11 bases between them. This CDR3 is built from 14 residues. The DNA for the CDR3 is TGTGCCAGCAGTGACCGACAGGTCTCCTACGAGCAGTACTTC. Translated: CASSDRQVSYEQYF.

In its sample, this clone was seen a few times. J is TRBJ1-2 and V is TRBV6-5; 7 nucleotides match TRBD1. The CDR3 totals 13 residues. CDR1 MNHEY and CDR2 SVGAGI come from the germline V gene. V was pared by 0 bases and J by 8 bases, with 3 bases of the junction left unmatched. The CDR3 DNA reads TGTGCCAGCAGTTACTCAGGGGGCTTCGGCTACACCTTC. This gives the protein CASSYSGGFGYTF.

The rearrangement links TRBV7-2 to TRBJ2-1; 11 bases are a match to TRBD2. From germline, CDR1 is SGHTA and CDR2 FQGNSA. This CDR3 has 15 residues. The J segment lost 9 bases and the V segment lost 1 base, leaving 5 bases of the junction unmatched. The CDR3 coding sequence is TGTGCCAGCAGCTTAGAAACTAGCGGGAGCACTGAGCAGTTCTTC. This codes for CASSLETSGSTEQFF.

The chain carries TRBV30 and TRBJ2-4; possible D gene TRBD2, 6 bases. The length of the CDR3 is 13 residues. V lost 4 bases, J lost 4 bases, and 11 bases lay in between. Germline V gene sequence: CDR1 GTSNPN, CDR2 SVGIG (reference sequence). The CDR3 is CAWTGGGKNIQYF. The CDR3 nucleotides are TGTGCCTGGACCGGGGGTGGAAAAAACATTCAGTACTTC.

The rearrangement joins TRBV27 to TRBJ2-3; TRBD2 matches at 11 bases. The V and J ends lost 7 bases and 3 bases, in that order; junction bases with no gene match: 9. The CDR3 is made up of 16 amino acids. Germline-derived CDR1 and CDR2 are MNHEY and SMNVEV (reference sequence). Written as DNA, the CDR3 is TGTGCCAGCAACTCGGTAGCGGGGGGGCGTACAGATACGCAGTATTTT. Translation gives CASNSVAGGRTDTQYF.

The chain joins TRBV28 to TRBJ1-2; D is perhaps TRBD1 (6 bases). Germline V gene data show CDR1 as MDHEN and CDR2 as SYDVKM. Trimming removed 5 bases from V and 5 bases from J, with 12 bases in between. The CDR3 is 13 residues long. The CDR3 DNA follows: TGTGCCAGCAGTCACACAGGGTATTATGGCTACACCTTC. Translating it yields CASSHTGYYGYTF.

To note about this clone: Mismatch with germline at one junction end may stem from a read error. The chain carries TRBV7-7 and TRBJ2-5; 15 bases agree with TRBD2. Per the germline V gene, CDR1 is SSHAT and CDR2 is FNYEAQ (reference sequence). The CDR3 covers 20 residues. The CDR3 spells CASSSLGLAGGTLIQETQYF. Here the CDR3 DNA reads TGTGCTAGCAGCTCATTGGGACTAGCGGGGGGAACCCTAATTCAAGAGACCCAGTACTTC.